Described below is a single TCR beta chain sequence and its context. Its antigen is still unknown. This specimen belongs to a study of shared clonotypes between healthy human individuals. Study context: Donor composition was a couple of women and three men, aged 18 to 49. CD4 naive and memory got three plates each, CD8 naive two, CD8 memory one. Findings of the study overall: Sample collection involved blood only; tissue repertoires are likely different. Relative to their counterparts shared across all four donors, non-shared clonotypes exhibited diminished generation probabilities.

Naive CD8 cells were CD45RO-negative, positively selected for CCR7, excluding terminally differentiated effector memory CD45RA+ cells. The method was immunoSEQ multiplex PCR; TCRdb's version includes in-frame clones alone and lacks a portion of them. The sample lists more than 2 million clones; 90% to 95% were seen once. Germline CDR1 reads LNHDA; CDR2 reads SQIVND (reference sequence). The CDR3 consists of 13 residues. V lost 3 bases and J lost 9, with 12 bases in between. The chain employs TRBV19 and TRBJ2-1; tentatively, D is TRBD2 (6 bases). This TCR came from a man aged 18 to 29 in good health. Some clones in this sample may be carry-over from other donors' samples. Input material: naive CD8+ T cells from PBMCs. CDR3 sequence reads: CASSIGGLGEQFF. The CDR3 DNA follows: TGTGCCAGTAGTATTGGGGGACTCGGTGAGCAGTTCTTC.